This entry lists 21 T cell receptor beta chains sequenced from one sample in a study of T cell responses to AZD1222 COVID-19 vaccine. Assay used: immunoSEQ multiplex PCR; TCRdb lists only in-frame clones, some missing. This sample carries over 100,000 clones, around 94% of them seen once, and the ten largest clones take approximately 6.3%. Here the sequenced sample was peripheral blood, taken on day 0 of AZD1222 vaccination. The receptors originated from an adult in good health.

V usage is TRBV11-2 and J usage is TRBJ1-6, with D unclear. V lost 4 bases and J 4 bases, leaving 8 bases between the germline ends. This CDR3 contains 14 residues. The germline V gene has CDR1 SGHAT and CDR2 FQNNGV. CDR3 bases: TGTGCCAGCAGCTCAGCGGCTTATAATTCACCCCTCCACTTT. This translates into CASSSAAYNSPLHF.

The genes are TRBV9 and TRBJ2-1; the match to TRBD2 covers 8 bases. Germline V gives CDR1 SGDLS, CDR2 YYNGEE. After removal of 0 bases from V and 3 bases from J, the junction contained 8 bases not matched to a gene. This CDR3 contains 17 residues. CDR3 region: CASSVDGRGRIYNEQFF. Here the CDR3 DNA reads TGTGCCAGCAGCGTAGATGGTCGCGGGAGGATCTACAATGAGCAGTTCTTC.

The rearrangement joins TRBV16 to TRBJ1-4, with TRBD1 matching 7 bases. J lost 6 bases, V lost 1 base, and 11 bases had no gene match. The CDR3 consists of 17 residues. Germline V gene lookup returns CDR1 KGHSY and CDR2 FQNENV. CDR3 amino acids: CASSQLRTGGGDEKLFF. The CDR3 DNA reads as TGTGCCAGCAGCCAATTGCGGACAGGAGGGGGTGATGAAAAACTGTTTTTT.

This sequence joins TRBV28 and TRBJ1-5, with 10 bases that match TRBD1. CDR3 length: 19 amino acids. V was clipped by 3 bases and J by 7 bases; unmatched bases: 18. Germline V lookup: CDR1 MDHEN, CDR2 SYDVKM. This CDR3 reads CASSLTFIRQGAREQPQHF. Here the CDR3 DNA reads TGTGCCAGCAGTTTGACCTTCATCCGACAGGGGGCAAGAGAACAGCCCCAGCATTTT.

As DNA, the CDR3 is TGTGCCAGCAGTTGGGGGACAGGGGGAAGCTCCTACGAGCAGTACTTC. This encodes CASSWGTGGSSYEQYF. The chain joins TRBV28 to TRBJ2-7; 11 bases fit TRBD1. The CDR3 is 16 residues long. Looked up from germline, CDR1 is MDHEN and CDR2 is SYDVKM. The junction had 5 bases not matched to a gene; V was cut back by 4 bases and J by 0 bases. The full variable domain, its missing parts supplied by reference TRBV28 and TRBJ2-7, is DVKVTQSSRYLVKRTGEKVFLECVQDMDHENMFWYRQDPGLGLRLIYFSYDVKMKEKGDIPEGYSVSREKKERFSLILESASTNQTSMYLCASSWGTGGSSYEQYFGPGTRLTVT.

The chain employs TRBV5-5 and TRBJ2-6; no firm D call. V was pared by 0 bases and J by 2 bases, with 6 bases between. In germline, CDR1 is SGHKS, CDR2 YYEKEE (reference sequence). The CDR3 runs to 15 residues. DNA of the CDR3: TGTGCCAGCAGCTTGGCAGCGACTGGGGCCAACGTCCTGACTTTC. Amino acid sequence: CASSLAATGANVLTF.

The chain recombines TRBV30 with TRBJ2-1; 8 bases line up with TRBD2. CDR1 and CDR2 from the germline V gene are GTSNPN and SVGIG (reference sequence). The CDR3 loop spans 16 amino acids. With 2 bases clipped from V and 5 bases from J, the junction kept 11 bases outside the gene matches. The CDR3 DNA reads TGTGCCTGGAGTCCTCTCTGGGCGGGGGGACACAATGAGCAGTTCTTC. This translates into CAWSPLWAGGHNEQFF.

J is TRBJ2-1 and V is TRBV3-1 (or the pseudogene TRBV3-2), with 9 bases that match TRBD2. Germline V lookup: CDR1 LGHDT, CDR2 YNNKEL (reference sequence). V gave up 1 base and J gave up 4 bases; unmatched junction bases: 5. CDR3 length: 16 residues. Here the CDR3 DNA reads TGTGCCAGCAGCCAAGGGGTACTAGCGGGTTACAATGAGCAGTTCTTC. Translating gives CASSQGVLAGYNEQFF.

The V call is TRBV7-9, the J call TRBJ1-4, with a tentative D call TRBD1 (5 bases). The germline V and J ends were trimmed by 5 bases and 3 bases, with 19 bases remaining between them. Germline V gene sequence: CDR1 SEHNR, CDR2 FQNEAQ (reference sequence). The CDR3 runs to 17 residues. CDR3: CASSVRDPRAANEKLFF. The CDR3 nucleotides are TGTGCCAGCAGCGTAAGGGACCCCCGTGCGGCTAATGAAAAACTGTTTTTT.

This clone was found once. The chain uses TRBV7-2 and TRBJ1-1; D might be TRBD1 (6 bases). The CDR3 totals 17 residues. Germline V CDR1 and CDR2: SGHTA, FQGNSA. V lost 4 bases and J 3 bases, leaving 21 bases between the germline ends. In DNA form, the CDR3 reads TGTGCCAGCAGCTCCCAACCCCCGGGGGGCCAGGACACTGAAGCTTTCTTT. It encodes CASSSQPPGGQDTEAFF.

The chain joins TRBV7-2 to TRBJ2-3; D gene unclear. The V gene lost 4 bases and the J gene lost 0 bases, with 8 bases spanning the gap. The CDR3 has 14 amino acids. CDR1 is SGHTA, CDR2 FQGNSA, per germline. CDR3 coding DNA: TGTGCCAGCAGCTCGACTTTTAGCACAGATACGCAGTATTTT. The encoded protein is CASSSTFSTDTQYF. Full variable domain (missing parts from reference TRBV7-2 and TRBJ2-3): GAGVSQSPSNKVTEKGKDVELRCDPISGHTALYWYRQSLGQGLEFLIYFQGNSAPDKSGLPSDRFSAERTGGSVSTLTIQRTQQEDSAVYLCASSSTFSTDTQYFGPGTRLTVL.

The chain combines TRBV7-8 with TRBJ2-3; D possibly corresponds to TRBD2 (5 bases). CDR1 is SGHVS and CDR2 is FQNEAQ in the germline V gene. V lost 1 base to trimming and J lost 8 bases, with 16 bases between them. The CDR3 has 15 amino acids. The CDR3 here is CASSLEKWQGGTQYF. CDR3 in DNA: TGTGCCAGCAGCTTAGAAAAGTGGCAAGGAGGTACGCAGTATTTT.

The V gene is TRBV6-2 or TRBV6-3, the J gene TRBJ2-7; 10 nucleotides agree with TRBD2. The CDR3 is made up of 15 amino acids. Germline loops: CDR1 MNHEY, CDR2 SVGEGT. V lost 6 bases and J lost 2; bases outside the gene matches: 7. The CDR3 nucleotides are TGTGCCAGCAGCTTACTAGCGGGAAGCCCCTACGAGCAGTACTTC. As protein: CASSLLAGSPYEQYF.

The gene calls are TRBV5-1 and TRBJ1-2; 7 bases fit TRBD1. Germline trimming cut 4 bases from V and 2 bases from J; bases unmatched to any gene: 2. Germline V CDR1 and CDR2: SGHRS, YFSETQ. CDR3 length equals 13 residues. The CDR3 is CASSGGQNYGYTF. The CDR3 nucleotides read TGCGCCAGCAGCGGGGGACAGAACTATGGCTACACCTTC.

The V gene is TRBV6-5, the J gene TRBJ2-7, with D perhaps matching TRBD1 (6 bases). From germline, CDR1 is MNHEY and CDR2 SVGAGI. The V and J ends lost 5 bases and 5 bases respectively, with 19 bases between them. This CDR3 comprises 15 residues. In DNA form, the CDR3 reads TGTGCCAGCAGTCCGGTGGACAGTCGCAGCGACGAGCAGTACTTC. Amino acids: CASSPVDSRSDEQYF.

The genes are TRBV6-2 or TRBV6-3 and TRBJ2-7, with D uncertain. Germline V gives CDR1 MNHEY, CDR2 SVGEGT. The CDR3 spans 14 residues. V was trimmed by 6 bases and J by 7 bases, leaving 19 bases between them. CDR3 in amino acids: CASSPGRREWEQYF. As DNA, the CDR3 is TGTGCCAGCAGCCCCGGACGGCGTGAGTGGGAGCAGTACTTC.

The rearrangement links TRBV2 to TRBJ2-5, with 9 bases matching TRBD1. Germline values: CDR1 SNHLY, CDR2 FYNNEI. The CDR3 is 18 residues long. The V and J ends lost 8 bases and 5 bases, in that order; junction bases with no gene match: 21. This chain's CDR3 is CASGITPTTGQGAETQYF. CDR3 nucleotide sequence: TGTGCCAGCGGTATTACCCCAACCACGGGACAGGGAGCGGAGACCCAGTACTTC.

The rearrangement joins TRBV18 to TRBJ2-3; D might be TRBD1 (6 bases). Trimming pared 2 bases from V and 2 bases from J, leaving 11 bases between. The CDR3 sequence is 15 residues long. Germline assignment: CDR1 KGHSH and CDR2 LQKENI. CDR3 amino acids: CASSPWQGNTDTQYF. DNA for the CDR3: TGTGCCAGCTCACCATGGCAGGGGAACACAGATACGCAGTATTTT.

The CDR3 coding sequence is TGTGCCTGGGAAACTAGCAGGGCCTACAATGAGCAGTTCTTC. Translated: CAWETSRAYNEQFF. The rearrangement links TRBV30 to TRBJ2-1; D possibly corresponds to TRBD2 (6 bases). The ends were cut back, 5 bases at V and 2 bases at J, with 13 bases in the middle. The CDR3 runs 14 residues. Germline CDR1 and CDR2: GTSNPN and SVGIG (reference sequence). Complete variable domain (other parts from reference TRBV30 and TRBJ2-1): SQTIHQWPATLVQPVGSPLSLECTVEGTSNPNLYWYRQAAGRGLQLLFYSVGIGQISSEVPQNLSASRPQDRQFILSSKKLLLSDSGFYLCAWETSRAYNEQFFGPGTRLTVL.

The rearrangement links TRBV3-1 (or the pseudogene TRBV3-2) to TRBJ2-3; D may be TRBD1 (5 bases). V was shortened by 1 base and J by 6 bases, with 8 bases between the two germline ends. The CDR3 is 13 amino acids. The germline CDR1 and CDR2 sequences are LGHDT and YNNKEL (reference sequence). CDR3 DNA: TGTGCCAGCAGCCAAGTAGGGGCCGATACGCAGTATTTT. Translating gives CASSQVGADTQYF.

J is TRBJ1-2 and V is TRBV27; possibly TRBD1 for D (5 bases). The germline gives CDR1 MNHEY, CDR2 SMNVEV (reference sequence). V lost 6 bases and J lost 4, with 12 bases in between. CDR3 size: 13 residues. CDR3 in DNA: TGTGCCAGCAGACCTGACAGTTTCTATGGCTACACCTTC. Translating gives CASRPDSFYGYTF.